This T cell receptor beta chain comes out of a study of blood T cells in healthy people across ages. Study-wide background: About one barcoded beta molecule per two T cells was captured by template switching. Study-wide results and caveats: With age, beta diversity per million T cells declined roughly linearly, significantly by 30 to 50. Estimates of total diversity, which came from one million sequenced T cells, were considered to be underestimates.

Through a sample-barcoded 5' primer and a J-beta primer mix, a second PCR was run for roughly 6 to 12 cycles. A template-switch adaptor containing 12 random nucleotides labeled each cDNA molecule. MiXCR was run by TCRdb on the 5' RACE reads, yielding one entry per CDR3 protein. The sample consists of 600,000 or so distinct CDR3 sequences, around 20% of them appearing once. Trimming removed 4 bases from V and 0 bases from J, with 11 bases in between. There are 15 residues in the CDR3. The germline gives CDR1 LGHDT, CDR2 YNNKEL (reference sequence). About this clonotype itself: Its antigen is unidentified.

The sequence was collected from a man in his sixties or seventies in good health. Sequenced sample: blood. The chain has TRBV3-1 and TRBJ2-3, with D perhaps assigned TRBD1 or TRBD2 (5 bases each). The CDR3 is CASSPRDLSTDTQYF. In DNA, the CDR3 is TGTGCCAGCAGCCCCCGGGACCTCAGCACAGATACGCAGTATTTT.